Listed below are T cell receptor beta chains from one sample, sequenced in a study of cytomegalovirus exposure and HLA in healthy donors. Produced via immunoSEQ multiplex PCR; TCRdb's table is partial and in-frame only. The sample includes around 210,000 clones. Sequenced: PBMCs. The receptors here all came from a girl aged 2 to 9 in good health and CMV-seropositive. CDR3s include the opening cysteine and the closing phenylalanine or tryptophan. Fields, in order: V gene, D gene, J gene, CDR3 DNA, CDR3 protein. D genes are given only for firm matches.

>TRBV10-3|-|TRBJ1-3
TGTGCCATCAGTGAGTCCTCACTACCCACTGGAAACACCATATATTTT
CAISESSLPTGNTIYF
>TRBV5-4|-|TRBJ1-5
TGTGCCAGCAGCTTGGGGGGGGATTTCAATCAGCCCCAGCATTTT
CASSLGGDFNQPQHF
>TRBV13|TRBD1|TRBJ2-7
TGTGCCAGCAGCCTCCGGACAGGGGGTATCCACGAGCAGTACTTC
CASSLRTGGIHEQYF
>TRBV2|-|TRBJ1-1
TGTGCCAGCAGGAGGGAGGAGCCCCTGGAAGCTTTCTTT
CASRREEPLEAFF
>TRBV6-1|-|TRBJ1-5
TGTGCCAGCTCGTTGGCTAGCGGGGGGAATCAGCCCCAGCATTTT
CASSLASGGNQPQHF
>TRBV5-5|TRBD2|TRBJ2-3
TGTGCCGGGGGAGTAAGCGGGACGGGCGTCACAGATACGCAGTATTTT
CAGGVSGTGVTDTQYF
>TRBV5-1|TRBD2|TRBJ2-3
TGCGCCAGCAGCTCCCGACTAGCGGGAGTAAGGACAGATACGCAGTATTTT
CASSSRLAGVRTDTQYF
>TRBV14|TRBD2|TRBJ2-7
TGTGCCAGCAGCCAAGAGTGGCGCGGGAGGGGCCGATCCGAGCAGTACTTC
CASSQEWRGRGRSEQYF
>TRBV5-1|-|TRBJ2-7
TGCGCCAGCAGCTTGGGGACAGACGTTTACGAGCAGTACTTC
CASSLGTDVYEQYF
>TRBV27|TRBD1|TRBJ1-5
TGTGCCAGCAGTTTGACAGGGGCAACTCAGCCCCAGCATTTT
CASSLTGATQPQHF
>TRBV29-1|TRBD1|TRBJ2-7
TGCAGCGTCCCGGGACAGACCTCCTACGAGCAGTACTTC
CSVPGQTSYEQYF
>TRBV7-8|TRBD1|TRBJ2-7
TGTGCCAGCAGCGACTTGGGACAGGGGCCCTACGAGCAGTACTTC
CASSDLGQGPYEQYF